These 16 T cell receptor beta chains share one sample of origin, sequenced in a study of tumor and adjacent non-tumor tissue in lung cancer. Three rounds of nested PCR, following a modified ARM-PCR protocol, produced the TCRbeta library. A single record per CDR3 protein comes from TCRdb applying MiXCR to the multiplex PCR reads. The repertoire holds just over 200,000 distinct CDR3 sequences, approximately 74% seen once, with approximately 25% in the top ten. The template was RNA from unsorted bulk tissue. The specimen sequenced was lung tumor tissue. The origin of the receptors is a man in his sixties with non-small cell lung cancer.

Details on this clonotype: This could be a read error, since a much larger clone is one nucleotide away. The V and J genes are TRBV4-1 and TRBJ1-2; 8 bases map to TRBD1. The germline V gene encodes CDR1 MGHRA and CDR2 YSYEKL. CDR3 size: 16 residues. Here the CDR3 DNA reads TGCGCCAGCAGCCAAGAGTCGGGACAGGCGAGTAGTGGCTACGCCTTC. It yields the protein CASSQESGQASSGYAF.

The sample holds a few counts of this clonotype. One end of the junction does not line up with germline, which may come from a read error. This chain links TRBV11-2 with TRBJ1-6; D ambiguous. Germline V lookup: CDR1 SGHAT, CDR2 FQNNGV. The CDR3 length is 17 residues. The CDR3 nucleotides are TGTACCAGCAGCTTATACCCCACGGACGCGTTTAAGCCACCCCTCAACTTT. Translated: CTSSLYPTDAFKPPLNF.

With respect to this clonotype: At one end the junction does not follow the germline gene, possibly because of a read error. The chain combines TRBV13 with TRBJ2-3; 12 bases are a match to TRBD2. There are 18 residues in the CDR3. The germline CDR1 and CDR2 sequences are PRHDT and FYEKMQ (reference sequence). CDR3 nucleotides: TGTGCCAGCAGCACCAGACTAGCGGGGGCCCTCCCCCCAGATACGCAATATTTT. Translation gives CASSTRLAGALPPDTQYF. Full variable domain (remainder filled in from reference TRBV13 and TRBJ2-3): AAGVIQSPRHLIKEKRETATLKCYPIPRHDTVYWYQQGPGQDPQFLISFYEKMQSDKGSIPDRFSAQQFSDYHSELNMSSLELGDSALYFCASSTRLAGALPPDTQYFGPGTRLTVL.

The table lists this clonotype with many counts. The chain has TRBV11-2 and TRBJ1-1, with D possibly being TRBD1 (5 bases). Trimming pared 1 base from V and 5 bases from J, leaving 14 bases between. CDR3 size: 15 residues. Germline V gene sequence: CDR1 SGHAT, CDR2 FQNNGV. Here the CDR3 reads CASSLVQAGNTEAFF. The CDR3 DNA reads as TGTGCCAGCAGCTTAGTCCAGGCAGGGAATACTGAAGCTTTCTTT.

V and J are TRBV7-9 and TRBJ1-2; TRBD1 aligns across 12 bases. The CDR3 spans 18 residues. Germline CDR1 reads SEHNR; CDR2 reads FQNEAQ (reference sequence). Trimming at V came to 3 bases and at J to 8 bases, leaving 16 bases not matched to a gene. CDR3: CASSFHTNPRDRGQGYTF. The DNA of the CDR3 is TGTGCCAGCAGCTTCCATACCAACCCCCGGGACAGGGGGCAAGGCTACACCTTC.

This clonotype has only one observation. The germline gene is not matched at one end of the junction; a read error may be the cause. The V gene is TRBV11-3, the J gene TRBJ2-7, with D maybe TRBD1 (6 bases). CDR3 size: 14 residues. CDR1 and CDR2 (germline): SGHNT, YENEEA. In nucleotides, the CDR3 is TGTGCCAACTGCTTGGATACAGGGATCTACGAGCAATACTTC. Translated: CANCLDTGIYEQYF.

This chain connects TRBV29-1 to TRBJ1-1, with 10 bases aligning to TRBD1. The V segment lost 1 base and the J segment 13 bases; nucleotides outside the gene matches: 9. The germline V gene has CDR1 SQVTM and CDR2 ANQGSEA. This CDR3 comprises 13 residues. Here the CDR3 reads CSVEVGQGQGVFF. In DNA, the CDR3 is TGCAGCGTTGAAGTGGGACAGGGGCAAGGAGTTTTCTTT.

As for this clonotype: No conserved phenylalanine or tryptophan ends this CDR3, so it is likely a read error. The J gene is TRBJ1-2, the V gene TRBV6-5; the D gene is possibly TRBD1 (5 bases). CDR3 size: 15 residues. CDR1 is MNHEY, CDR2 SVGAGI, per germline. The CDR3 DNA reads TGTGCTAGCGGTGGACGGACAAAAGGGGACTATGGCTACACCATC. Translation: CASGGRTKGDYGYTI.

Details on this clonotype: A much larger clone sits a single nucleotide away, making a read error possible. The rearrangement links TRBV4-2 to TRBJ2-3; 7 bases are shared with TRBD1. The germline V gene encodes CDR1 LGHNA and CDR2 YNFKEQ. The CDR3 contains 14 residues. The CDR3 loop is CTSTPGQNTDTQYF. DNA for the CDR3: TGTACCAGCACTCCGGGACAGAACACAGATACGCAGTATTTT.

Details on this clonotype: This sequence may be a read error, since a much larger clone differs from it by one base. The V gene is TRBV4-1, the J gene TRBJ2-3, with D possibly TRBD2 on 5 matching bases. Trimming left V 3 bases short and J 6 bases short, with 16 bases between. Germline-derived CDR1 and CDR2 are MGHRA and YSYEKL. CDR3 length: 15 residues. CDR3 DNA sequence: TGCGCCAGCAGCCATCCTCTGCCTAGCAGGGATACGCAGTATTTT. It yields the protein CASSHPLPSRDTQYF.

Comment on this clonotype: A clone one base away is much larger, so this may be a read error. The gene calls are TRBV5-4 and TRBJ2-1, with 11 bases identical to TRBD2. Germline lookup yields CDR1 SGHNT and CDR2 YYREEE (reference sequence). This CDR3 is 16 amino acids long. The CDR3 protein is CASSFTSGRLFNEQVF. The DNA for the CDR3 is TGTGCCAGCAGTTTTACTAGCGGGAGATTATTCAATGAGCAGGTCTTC. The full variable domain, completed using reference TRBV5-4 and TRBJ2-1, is ETGVTQSPTHLIKTRGQQVTLRCSSQSGHNTVSWYQQALGQGPQFIFQYYREEENGRGNFPPRFSGLQFPNYSSELNVNALELDDSALYLCASSFTSGRLFNEQVFGPGTRLTVL.

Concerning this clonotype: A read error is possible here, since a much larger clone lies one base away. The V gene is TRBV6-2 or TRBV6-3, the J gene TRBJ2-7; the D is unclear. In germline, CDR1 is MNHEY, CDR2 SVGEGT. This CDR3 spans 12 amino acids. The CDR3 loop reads CARSYAAYEQYF. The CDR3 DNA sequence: TGTGCCCGCAGTTACGCCGCCTACGAGCAGTACTTC.

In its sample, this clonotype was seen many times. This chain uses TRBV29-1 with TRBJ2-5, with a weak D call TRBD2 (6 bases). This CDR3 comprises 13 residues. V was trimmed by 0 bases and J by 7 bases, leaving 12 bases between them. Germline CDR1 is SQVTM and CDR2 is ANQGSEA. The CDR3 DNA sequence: TGCAGCGTTGAAGAACGGCAGGGAGGGACCCAGTACTTC. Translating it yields CSVEERQGGTQYF.

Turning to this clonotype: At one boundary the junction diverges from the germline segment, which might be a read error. CDR3 sequence (DNA): TGTGCCAGCAGTTACTGGGGGACAGGGTATGGCTGCACCTTC. Protein product: CASSYWGTGYGCTF. The chain carries TRBV6-5 and TRBJ1-2, with TRBD1 matching 9 bases. The CDR3 runs to 14 residues. Germline loops: CDR1 MNHEY, CDR2 SVGAGI.

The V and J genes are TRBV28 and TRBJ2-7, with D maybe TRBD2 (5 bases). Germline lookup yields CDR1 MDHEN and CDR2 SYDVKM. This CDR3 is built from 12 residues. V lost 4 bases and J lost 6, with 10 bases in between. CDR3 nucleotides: TGTGCCAGCAGTTCGAGCGGAGGCGAGCAGTACTTC. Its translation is CASSSSGGEQYF.

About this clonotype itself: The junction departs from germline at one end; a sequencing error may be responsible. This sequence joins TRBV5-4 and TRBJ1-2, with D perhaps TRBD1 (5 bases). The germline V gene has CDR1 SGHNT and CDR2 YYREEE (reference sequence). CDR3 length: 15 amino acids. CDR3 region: CASSLDGGGNYSYTF. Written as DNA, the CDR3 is TGTGCCAGCAGCTTGGACGGGGGGGGGAACTATAGCTACACCTTC.